This note documents a single TCR beta chain sequence. Antigen: not known. CD8 cells classed as naive were CD45RO-negative and positively selected for CCR7, excluding terminally differentiated effector memory CD45RA+ cells. Replicate PCRs for sorted subsets used 200 ng DNA; this equaled 25,000 to 35,000 T cell genomes. TCRdb's table, derived via immunoSEQ multiplex PCR, lists solely in-frame clones and lacks some. The sample consists of around 2,000,000 clones, approximately 94% of them appearing once. The source of the sample is a study of shared clonotypes between healthy human individuals. The overall study: CD8 memory received one plate per donor, CD8 naive two, CD4 memory three and CD4 naive three. Findings and limits, study-wide: Researchers found naive subsets generally carried larger estimated richness than memory subsets. Lower generation probabilities were found for non-shared clonotypes than for those shared by all four donors.

Sequencing input: naive CD8+ T cells sorted from blood. The sequence derives from a man aged 18 to 29 in good health.

CDR3 region: CASHRGGGEQYF. The CDR3 bases are TGTGCCAGTCACAGGGGTGGCGGCGAGCAGTACTTC. V is TRBV27 and J is TRBJ2-7, with 7 positions matching TRBD1. CDR3 length: 12 residues. Germline V gene data show CDR1 as MNHEY and CDR2 as SMNVEV (reference sequence). V shed 9 bases and J 6 bases; nucleotides not matched to a gene: 8.